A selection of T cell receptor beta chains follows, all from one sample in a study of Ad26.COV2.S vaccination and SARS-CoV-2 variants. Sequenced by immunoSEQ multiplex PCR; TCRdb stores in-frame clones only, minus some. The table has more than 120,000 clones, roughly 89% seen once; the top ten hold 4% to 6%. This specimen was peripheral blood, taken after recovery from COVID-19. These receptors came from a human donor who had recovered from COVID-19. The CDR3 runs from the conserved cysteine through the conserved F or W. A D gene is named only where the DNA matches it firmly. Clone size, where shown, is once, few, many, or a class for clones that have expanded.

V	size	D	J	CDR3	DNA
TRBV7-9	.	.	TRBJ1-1	CASSFQGDTEAFF	TGTGCCAGCAGCTTTCAGGGCGACACTGAAGCTTTCTTT
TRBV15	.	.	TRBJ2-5	CATSRDGSRGRETQYF	TGTGCCACCAGCAGAGATGGAAGTAGGGGTCGGGAGACCCAGTACTTC
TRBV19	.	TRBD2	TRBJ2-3	CASSFASGGAEDTQYF	TGTGCCAGTAGTTTTGCTAGCGGGGGGGCGGAAGATACGCAGTATTTT
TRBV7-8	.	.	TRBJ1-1	CASSLVGGKDPEAFF	TGTGCCAGCAGCTTAGTGGGAGGGAAGGACCCTGAAGCTTTCTTT
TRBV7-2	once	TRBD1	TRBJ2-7	CASSSPGQGTGEQYF	TGTGCCAGCAGCTCACCGGGACAGGGGACTGGGGAGCAGTACTTC
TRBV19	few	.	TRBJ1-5	CASSPSGWSNSNQPQHF	TGTGCCAGTAGTCCCTCGGGGTGGAGTAATAGCAATCAGCCCCAGCATTTT
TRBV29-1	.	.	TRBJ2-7	CSVGTAYEQYF	TGCAGCGTTGGGACAGCCTACGAGCAGTACTTC
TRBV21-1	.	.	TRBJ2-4	CASSNRGDLAKNIQYF	TGTGCCAGCAGCAACCGAGGGGATTTAGCCAAAAACATTCAGTACTTC
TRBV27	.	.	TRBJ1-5	CASSLWGASNQPQHF	TGTGCCAGCAGTTTATGGGGGGCAAGCAATCAGCCCCAGCATTTT
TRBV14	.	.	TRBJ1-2	CASSQGRNYGYTF	TGTGCCAGCAGCCAAGGCAGGAACTATGGCTACACCTTC
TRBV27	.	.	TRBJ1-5	CASSSAYPRAQPQHF	TGTGCCAGCAGTTCTGCCTACCCAAGGGCTCAGCCCCAGCATTTT
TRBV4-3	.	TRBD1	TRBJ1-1	CASSQGGQGALNTEAFF	TGCGCCAGCAGCCAAGGCGGACAGGGGGCTTTGAACACTGAAGCTTTCTTT
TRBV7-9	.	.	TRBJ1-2	CASRGDDYGYTF	TGTGCCAGCAGGGGTGACGACTATGGCTACACCTTC
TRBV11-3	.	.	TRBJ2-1	CASSLGGGAEQFF	TGTGCCAGCAGCTTAGGCGGGGGCGCCGAGCAGTTCTTC
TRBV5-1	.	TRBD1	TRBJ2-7	CASSLGQGAYEQYF	TGCGCCAGCAGCTTAGGACAGGGGGCCTACGAGCAGTACTTC
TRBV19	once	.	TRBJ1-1	CASRHGTQGTEAFF	TGTGCCAGTAGGCACGGGACCCAGGGGACTGAAGCTTTCTTT